This TCR beta chain was sequenced during a study of response to subunit inactivated influenza vaccine. Study outcomes and limitations: The authors suggested that every seasonal influenza vaccination recruits few new T cells.

This CDR3 spans 14 amino acids. Germline V gives CDR1 MNHEY, CDR2 SVGAGI. Trimming took off 2 bases at V and 0 bases at J, with 5 bases between the two ends. Turning to this clonotype: The antigen is unknown.

TCRdb reanalysed the RT-PCR reads using MiXCR and keeps one entry per CDR3 protein. The sample includes about 160,000 distinct CDR3 sequences, 11% of them seen just once. Sequencing was performed on non-naive T cells sorted from PBMCs, taken about 40 days after vaccination. This TCR derives from a man aged 50-60 years who received an inactivated influenza vaccine. This rearrangement joins TRBV6-5 to TRBJ2-1; D is undetermined. As DNA, the CDR3 is TGTGCCAGCAGTTACCAACCCTCCTACAATGAGCAGTTCTTC. Protein sequence: CASSYQPSYNEQFF.